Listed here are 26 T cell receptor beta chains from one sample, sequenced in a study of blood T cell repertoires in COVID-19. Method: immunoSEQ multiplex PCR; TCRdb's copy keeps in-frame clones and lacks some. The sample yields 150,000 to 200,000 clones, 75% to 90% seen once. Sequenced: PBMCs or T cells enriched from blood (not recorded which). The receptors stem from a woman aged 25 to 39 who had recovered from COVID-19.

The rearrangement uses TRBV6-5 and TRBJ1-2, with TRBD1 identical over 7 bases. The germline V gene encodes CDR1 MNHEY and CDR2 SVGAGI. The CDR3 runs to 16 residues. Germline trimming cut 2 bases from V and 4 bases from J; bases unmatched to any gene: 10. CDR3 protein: CASSYLRTGRSYGYTF. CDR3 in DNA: TGTGCCAGCAGTTACCTAAGGACAGGAAGGAGCTATGGCTACACCTTC.

CDR3 nucleotide sequence: TGTGCCTGGAGCCGAAGCCGGGGCACTGAAGCTTTCTTT. Its translation: CAWSRSRGTEAFF. V is TRBV30 and J is TRBJ1-1; D uncertain. Trimming took 3 bases from V and 4 from J, leaving 12 bases between them. The V gene's germline CDR1 is GTSNPN and CDR2 SVGIG (reference sequence). This CDR3 comprises 13 residues.

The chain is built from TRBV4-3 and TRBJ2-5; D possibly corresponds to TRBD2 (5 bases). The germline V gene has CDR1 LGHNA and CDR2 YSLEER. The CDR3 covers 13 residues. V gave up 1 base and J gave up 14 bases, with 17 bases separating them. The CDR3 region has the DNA TGCGCCAGCAGCCAAGCTCCGGAGCGGCGCGTCTACTTC. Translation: CASSQAPERRVYF.

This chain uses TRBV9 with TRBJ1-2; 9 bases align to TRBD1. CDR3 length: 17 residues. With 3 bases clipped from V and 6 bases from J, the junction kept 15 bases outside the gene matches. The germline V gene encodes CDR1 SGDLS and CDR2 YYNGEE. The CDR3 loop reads CASSAGLGTGKRHGYTF. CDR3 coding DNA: TGTGCCAGCAGCGCCGGGTTAGGGACAGGGAAACGGCATGGCTACACCTTC.

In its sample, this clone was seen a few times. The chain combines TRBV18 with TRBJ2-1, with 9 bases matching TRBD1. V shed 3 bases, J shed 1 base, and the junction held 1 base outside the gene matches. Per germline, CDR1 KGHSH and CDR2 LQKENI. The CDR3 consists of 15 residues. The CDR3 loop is CASSPGTGSYNEQFF. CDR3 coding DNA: TGTGCCAGCTCACCCGGGACAGGGTCCTACAATGAGCAGTTCTTC.

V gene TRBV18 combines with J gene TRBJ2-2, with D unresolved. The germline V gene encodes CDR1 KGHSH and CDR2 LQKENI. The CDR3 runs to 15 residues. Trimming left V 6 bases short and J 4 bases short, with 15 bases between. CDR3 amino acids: CASSPVGQRTGELFF. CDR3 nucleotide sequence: TGTGCCAGCTCTCCCGTAGGTCAGCGCACCGGGGAGCTGTTTTTT.

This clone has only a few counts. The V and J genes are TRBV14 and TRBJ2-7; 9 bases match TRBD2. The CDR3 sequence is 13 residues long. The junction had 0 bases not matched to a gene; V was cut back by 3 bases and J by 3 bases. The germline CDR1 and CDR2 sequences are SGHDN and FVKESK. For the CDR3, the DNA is TGTGCCAGCAGCCATAGCGGGAGCTACGAGCAGTACTTC. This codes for CASSHSGSYEQYF.

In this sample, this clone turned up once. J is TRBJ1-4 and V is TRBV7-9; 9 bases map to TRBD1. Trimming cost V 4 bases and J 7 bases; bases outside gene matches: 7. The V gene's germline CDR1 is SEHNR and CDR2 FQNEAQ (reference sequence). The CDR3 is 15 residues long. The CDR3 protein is CASSSYRGRSEKLFF. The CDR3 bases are TGTGCCAGCAGCTCCTACAGGGGGCGGAGTGAAAAACTGTTTTTT.

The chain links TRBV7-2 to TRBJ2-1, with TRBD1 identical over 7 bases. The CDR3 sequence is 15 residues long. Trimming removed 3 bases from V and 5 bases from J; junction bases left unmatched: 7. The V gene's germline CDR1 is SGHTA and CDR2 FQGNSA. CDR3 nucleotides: TGTGCCAGCAGCTTGAGAGGGGGCGAGGACAATGAGCAGTTCTTC. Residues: CASSLRGGEDNEQFF. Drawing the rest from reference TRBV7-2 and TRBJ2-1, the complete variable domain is GAGVSQSPSNKVTEKGKDVELRCDPISGHTALYWYRQSLGQGLEFLIYFQGNSAPDKSGLPSDRFSAERTGGSVSTLTIQRTQQEDSAVYLCASSLRGGEDNEQFFGPGTRLTVL.

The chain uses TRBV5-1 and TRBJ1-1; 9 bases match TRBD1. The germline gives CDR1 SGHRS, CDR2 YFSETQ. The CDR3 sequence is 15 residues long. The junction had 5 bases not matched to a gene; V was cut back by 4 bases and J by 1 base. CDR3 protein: CASSGADRGNTEAFF. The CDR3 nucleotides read TGCGCCAGCAGCGGAGCGGACAGGGGGAACACTGAAGCTTTCTTT. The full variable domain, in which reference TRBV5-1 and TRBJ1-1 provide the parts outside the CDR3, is KAGVTQTPRYLIKTRGQQVTLSCSPISGHRSVSWYQQTPGQGLQFLFEYFSETQRNKGNFPGRFSGRQFSNSRSEMNVSTLELGDSALYLCASSGADRGNTEAFFGQGTRLTVV.

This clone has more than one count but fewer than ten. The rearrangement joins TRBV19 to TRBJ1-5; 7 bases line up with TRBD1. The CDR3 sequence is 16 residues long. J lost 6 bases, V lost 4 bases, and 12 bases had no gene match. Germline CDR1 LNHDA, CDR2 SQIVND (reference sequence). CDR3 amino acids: CASSNLGSQGGQPQHF. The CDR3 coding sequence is TGTGCCAGTAGTAACCTGGGATCTCAGGGGGGTCAGCCCCAGCATTTT.

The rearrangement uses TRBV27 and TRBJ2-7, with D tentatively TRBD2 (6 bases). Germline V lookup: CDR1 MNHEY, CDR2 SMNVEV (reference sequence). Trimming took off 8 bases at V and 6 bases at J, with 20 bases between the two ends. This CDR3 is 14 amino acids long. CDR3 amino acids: CASAISGRVGEQYF. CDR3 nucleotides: TGTGCCAGCGCAATTAGCGGTCGGGTGGGCGAGCAGTACTTC.

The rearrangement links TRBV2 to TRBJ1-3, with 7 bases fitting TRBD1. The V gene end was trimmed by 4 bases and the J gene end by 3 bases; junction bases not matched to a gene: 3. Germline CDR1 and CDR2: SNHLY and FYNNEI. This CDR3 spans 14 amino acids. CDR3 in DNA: TGTGCCAGCAGTGCAGGGGGACATGGAAACACCATATATTTT. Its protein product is CASSAGGHGNTIYF.

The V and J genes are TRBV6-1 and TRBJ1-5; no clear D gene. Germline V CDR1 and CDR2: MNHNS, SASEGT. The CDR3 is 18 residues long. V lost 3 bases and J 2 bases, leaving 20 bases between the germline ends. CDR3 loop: CASSDIGSGVGRNQPQHF. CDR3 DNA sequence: TGTGCCAGCAGTGATATTGGCTCCGGGGTTGGTCGCAATCAGCCCCAGCATTTT.

CDR3 sequence (DNA): TGTGCCAGCAAGCCGGGACAGGGGTACTATGGCTACACCTTC. This sequence encodes CASKPGQGYYGYTF. The chain has TRBV7-9 and TRBJ1-2; 10 nucleotides match TRBD1. J lost 3 bases, V lost 7 bases, and 5 bases had no gene match. The germline gives CDR1 SEHNR, CDR2 FQNEAQ (reference sequence). The CDR3 is made up of 14 amino acids.

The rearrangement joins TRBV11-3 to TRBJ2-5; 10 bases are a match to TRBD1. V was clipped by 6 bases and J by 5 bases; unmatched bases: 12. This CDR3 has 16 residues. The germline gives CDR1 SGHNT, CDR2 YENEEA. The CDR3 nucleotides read TGTGCCAGCAGGGGGGTAGGGACAGGGGTTCATGAGACCCAGTACTTC. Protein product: CASRGVGTGVHETQYF.

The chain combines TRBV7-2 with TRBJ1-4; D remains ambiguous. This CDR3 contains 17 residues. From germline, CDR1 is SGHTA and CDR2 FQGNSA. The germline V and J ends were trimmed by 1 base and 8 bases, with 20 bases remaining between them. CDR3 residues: CASSLVGLQEVTEKLFF. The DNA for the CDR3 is TGTGCCAGCAGCTTAGTTGGCTTGCAGGAAGTGACAGAAAAACTGTTTTTT.

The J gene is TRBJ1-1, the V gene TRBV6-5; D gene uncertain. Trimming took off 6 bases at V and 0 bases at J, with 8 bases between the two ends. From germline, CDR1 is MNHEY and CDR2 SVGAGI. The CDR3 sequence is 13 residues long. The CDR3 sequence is CASRTSLNTEAFF. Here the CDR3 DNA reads TGTGCCAGCAGGACTTCATTGAACACTGAAGCTTTCTTT.

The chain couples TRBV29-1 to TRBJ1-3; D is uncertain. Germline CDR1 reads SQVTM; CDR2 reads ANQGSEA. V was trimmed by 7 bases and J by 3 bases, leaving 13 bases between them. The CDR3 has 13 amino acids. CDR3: CSGGSGIGNTIYF. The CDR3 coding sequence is TGCAGCGGGGGTTCCGGGATTGGAAACACCATATATTTT.

CDR3 residues: CASSQDDNRETEQFF. The CDR3 nucleotides read TGCGCCAGCAGCCAAGATGACAACAGGGAGACTGAGCAGTTCTTC. The chain carries TRBV4-3 and TRBJ2-1; TRBD1 is a possible D gene (6 bases). This CDR3 region has 15 residues. CDR1 LGHNA and CDR2 YSLEER come from the germline V gene. V dropped 0 bases and J dropped 9 bases, with 15 bases sitting between them.

The CDR3 region is CAWTLDINSPLHF. The CDR3 DNA is TGTGCCTGGACTCTGGACATTAATTCACCCCTCCACTTT. This chain links TRBV30 with TRBJ1-6; D is perhaps TRBD1 (5 bases). CDR1 GTSNPN and CDR2 SVGIG come from the germline V gene (reference sequence). V was clipped by 4 bases and J by 6 bases, with 10 bases between them. The CDR3 sequence is 13 residues long.

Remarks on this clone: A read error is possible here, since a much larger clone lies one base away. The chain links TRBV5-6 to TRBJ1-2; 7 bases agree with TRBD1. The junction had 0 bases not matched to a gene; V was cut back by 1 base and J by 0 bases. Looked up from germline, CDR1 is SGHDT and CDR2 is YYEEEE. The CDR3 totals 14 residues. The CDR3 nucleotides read TGTGCCAGCAGCTTGACAGGGGCTAACTATGGCTACACCTTC. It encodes CASSLTGANYGYTF. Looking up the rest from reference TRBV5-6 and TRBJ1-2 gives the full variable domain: DAGVTQSPTHLIKTRGQQVTLRCSPKSGHDTVSWYQQALGQGPQFIFQYYEEEERQRGNFPDRFSGHQFPNYSSELNVNALLLGDSALYLCASSLTGANYGYTFGSGTRLTVV.

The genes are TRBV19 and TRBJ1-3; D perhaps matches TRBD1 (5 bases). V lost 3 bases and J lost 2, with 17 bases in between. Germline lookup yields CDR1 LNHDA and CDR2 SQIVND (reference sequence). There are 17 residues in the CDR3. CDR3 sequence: CASSIPRQGGAGNTIYF. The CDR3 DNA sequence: TGTGCCAGTAGTATCCCTCGGCAGGGAGGCGCTGGAAACACCATATATTTT.

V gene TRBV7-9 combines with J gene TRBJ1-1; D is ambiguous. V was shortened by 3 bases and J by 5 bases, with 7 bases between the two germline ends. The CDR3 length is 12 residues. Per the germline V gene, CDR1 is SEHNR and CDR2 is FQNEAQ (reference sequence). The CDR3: CASSLMRTEAFF. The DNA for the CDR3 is TGTGCCAGCAGCTTGATGAGGACTGAAGCTTTCTTT.

The CDR3 region has the DNA TGCAGTGCTAGTCACCCTAGCGTGAACAATGAGCAGTTCTTC. Protein: CSASHPSVNNEQFF. The J gene is TRBJ2-1, the V gene TRBV20-1; tentative D call: TRBD2 (6 bases). The CDR3 runs 14 residues. Deletions cut 3 bases from V and 5 bases from J, with 14 bases between. CDR1 and CDR2 from the germline V gene are DFQATT and SNEGSKA (reference sequence).

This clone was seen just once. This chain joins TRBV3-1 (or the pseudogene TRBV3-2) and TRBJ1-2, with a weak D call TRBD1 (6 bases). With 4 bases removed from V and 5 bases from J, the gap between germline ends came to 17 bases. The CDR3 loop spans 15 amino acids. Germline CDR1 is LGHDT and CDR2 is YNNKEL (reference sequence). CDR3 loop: CASSLGGAMRYGYTF. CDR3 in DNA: TGTGCCAGCAGCCTCGGGGGGGCGATGCGGTATGGCTACACCTTC.